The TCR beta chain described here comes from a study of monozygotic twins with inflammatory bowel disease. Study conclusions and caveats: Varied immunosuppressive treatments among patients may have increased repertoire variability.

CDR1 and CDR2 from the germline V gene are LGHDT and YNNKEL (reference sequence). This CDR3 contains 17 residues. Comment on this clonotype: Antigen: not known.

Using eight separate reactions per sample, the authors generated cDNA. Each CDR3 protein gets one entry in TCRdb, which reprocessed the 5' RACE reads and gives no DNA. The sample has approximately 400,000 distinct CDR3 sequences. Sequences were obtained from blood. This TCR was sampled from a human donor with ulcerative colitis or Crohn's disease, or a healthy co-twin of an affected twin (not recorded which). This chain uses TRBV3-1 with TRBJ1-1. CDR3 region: CASSQSPAGTLNTEAFF.